Presented here are 15 T cell receptor beta chains from one specimen sequenced in a study of cytomegalovirus exposure and HLA in healthy donors. PCR was performed using 60 Vbeta and 13 Jbeta primers. Profiling relied on immunoSEQ multiplex PCR, and the TCRdb table lists in-frame clones only, not all of them. The table has about 79,000 clones, over 70% seen once. The specimen sequenced was PBMCs. All receptors derive from a man aged 35 to 55 in good health and CMV-seropositive.

The CDR3 nucleotides read TGCGCCAGCAGTCACCCGGGACAGGGGATCCTCATCTCTGGGGCCAACGTCCTGACTTTC. This sequence encodes CASSHPGQGILISGANVLTF. This chain joins TRBV23-1 and TRBJ2-6; 10 positions agree with TRBD1. TRBV23-1 is labeled an ORF, and its function is uncertain. The CDR3 extends over 20 amino acids. The J segment lost 0 bases and the V segment lost 3 bases, leaving 11 bases of the junction unmatched.

There are a few counts of this clone. This chain uses TRBV2 with TRBJ1-2, with 10 bases identical to TRBD1. The CDR3 has 14 amino acids. V shed 9 bases and J 1 base; nucleotides not matched to a gene: 5. Germline CDR1 SNHLY, CDR2 FYNNEI. The CDR3 DNA sequence: TGTGCCAGTCTGAGGGACAGGGGTAACTATGGCTACACCTTC. Protein: CASLRDRGNYGYTF.

The V call is TRBV25-1, the J call TRBJ2-1; 8 bases map to TRBD2. V gave up 1 base and J gave up 7 bases; unmatched junction bases: 6. Germline CDR1 MGHDK, CDR2 SYGVNS. The CDR3 sequence is 15 residues long. CDR3 residues: CASSEWSGGQNEQFF. For the CDR3, the DNA is TGTGCCAGCAGTGAATGGTCGGGGGGGCAAAATGAGCAGTTCTTC.

The V call is TRBV19, the J call TRBJ1-1, with D maybe TRBD1 (6 bases). Germline V gene sequence: CDR1 LNHDA, CDR2 SQIVND (reference sequence). V was shortened by 3 bases and J by 6 bases, with 17 bases between the two germline ends. The CDR3 consists of 15 residues. CDR3 in amino acids: CASSIQAGGGAEAFF. DNA of the CDR3: TGTGCCAGTAGTATTCAGGCGGGAGGGGGGGCTGAAGCTTTCTTT.

The chain joins TRBV6-6 to TRBJ2-1, with 9 bases identical to TRBD1. Losses at the gene ends were 0 bases for V and 7 bases for J; bases not matched to a gene: 4. The CDR3 length is 15 residues. The V gene's germline CDR1 is MNHNY and CDR2 SVGAGI (reference sequence). The DNA for the CDR3 is TGTGCCAGCAGTTACTCGGGGACAGGGCCTAATGAGCAGTTCTTC. Protein: CASSYSGTGPNEQFF.

The V and J genes are TRBV4-1 and TRBJ2-7, with TRBD2 matching 12 bases. The CDR3 length is 17 residues. Germline V gives CDR1 MGHRA, CDR2 YSYEKL. The V gene end was trimmed by 0 bases and the J gene end by 6 bases; junction bases not matched to a gene: 9. The CDR3 DNA is TGCGCCAGCAGCCAAGATACGGGACTAGCGGGTCCGGGCGAGCAGTACTTC. It codes for CASSQDTGLAGPGEQYF.

This clone appeared a few times. The chain recombines TRBV6-1 with TRBJ1-6; no clear D. CDR1 and CDR2 from the germline V gene are MNHNS and SASEGT. This CDR3 contains 13 residues. V dropped 5 bases and J dropped 8 bases, with 10 bases sitting between them. CDR3 protein: CASSRGYDSPLHF. The CDR3 DNA follows: TGTGCCAGCAGTCGAGGGTACGATTCACCCCTCCACTTT.

The chain couples TRBV2 to TRBJ2-3, with 10 positions matching TRBD2. J gave up 5 bases and V 2 bases, and 7 bases lay outside the gene matches. The CDR3 contains 16 residues. Germline CDR1 and CDR2: SNHLY and FYNNEI. DNA for the CDR3: TGTGCCAGCAGTGAAATGCCTAGCGGGAGTCTAGATACGCAGTATTTT. It yields the protein CASSEMPSGSLDTQYF.

This chain uses TRBV30 with TRBJ1-5, with 7 bases that match TRBD1. Trimming took 3 bases from V and 5 from J; bases not matched to a gene: 10. Germline V lookup: CDR1 GTSNPN, CDR2 SVGIG (reference sequence). The CDR3 totals 15 residues. This CDR3 is CAWRSGGQFHQPQHF. Here the CDR3 DNA reads TGTGCCTGGAGAAGCGGGGGACAGTTTCATCAGCCCCAGCATTTT.

The V and J genes are TRBV2 and TRBJ1-4, with 11 bases lining up with TRBD1. Per the germline V gene, CDR1 is SNHLY and CDR2 is FYNNEI. The trim removed 8 bases at V and 2 bases at J, leaving 4 bases unmatched. The CDR3 consists of 15 residues. CDR3 region: CASGQGARTNEKLFF. The DNA for the CDR3 is TGTGCCAGCGGACAGGGGGCTAGGACTAATGAAAAACTGTTTTTT.

The rearrangement uses TRBV6-6 and TRBJ1-1; no definite D call. Germline CDR1 reads MNHNY; CDR2 reads SVGAGI (reference sequence). CDR3 length equals 13 residues. The ends were cut back, 6 bases at V and 3 bases at J, with 11 bases in the middle. The CDR3 loop is CASRSQRDTEAFF. CDR3 in DNA: TGTGCCAGCAGGTCTCAGCGGGACACTGAAGCTTTCTTT.

The genes are TRBV10-3 and TRBJ2-3; 11 nucleotides line up with TRBD2. CDR3 length equals 15 residues. Per the germline V gene, CDR1 is ENHRY and CDR2 is SYGVKD. The J segment lost 0 bases and the V segment lost 6 bases, leaving 2 bases of the junction unmatched. CDR3 bases: TGTGCCATCAGGACTAGCGGGATTAGCACAGATACGCAGTATTTT. This sequence encodes CAIRTSGISTDTQYF.

The chain employs TRBV9 and TRBJ1-5, with D possibly being TRBD1 (6 bases). CDR3 size: 14 residues. CDR1 is SGDLS and CDR2 is YYNGEE in the germline V gene. Trimming removed 0 bases from V and 4 bases from J, with 8 bases in between. The CDR3 DNA sequence: TGTGCCAGCAGCGTAGAAAGGGGGAATCAGCCCCAGCATTTT. Protein sequence: CASSVERGNQPQHF.

The CDR3 nucleotides are TGTGCCAGCAGTAGGGACAGCTCCTCTGGAAACACCATATATTTT. Translated, it gives CASSRDSSSGNTIYF. V and J are TRBV2 and TRBJ1-3; 7 bases are shared with TRBD1. The V segment lost 5 bases and the J segment 0 bases; nucleotides outside the gene matches: 4. Germline V gene data show CDR1 as SNHLY and CDR2 as FYNNEI. This CDR3 has 15 residues.

This clone was found once. This chain connects TRBV30 to TRBJ2-5, with D possibly TRBD1 on 5 matching bases. Near its end, the DNA agrees better with TRBJ2-7, so the J call may be wrong. In germline, CDR1 is GTSNPN, CDR2 SVGIG (reference sequence). This CDR3 comprises 13 residues. CDR3 loop: CAWRQTVTYEQYF. The DNA of the CDR3 is TGTGCCTGGAGGCAGACAGTTACCTACGAGCAGTACTTC.